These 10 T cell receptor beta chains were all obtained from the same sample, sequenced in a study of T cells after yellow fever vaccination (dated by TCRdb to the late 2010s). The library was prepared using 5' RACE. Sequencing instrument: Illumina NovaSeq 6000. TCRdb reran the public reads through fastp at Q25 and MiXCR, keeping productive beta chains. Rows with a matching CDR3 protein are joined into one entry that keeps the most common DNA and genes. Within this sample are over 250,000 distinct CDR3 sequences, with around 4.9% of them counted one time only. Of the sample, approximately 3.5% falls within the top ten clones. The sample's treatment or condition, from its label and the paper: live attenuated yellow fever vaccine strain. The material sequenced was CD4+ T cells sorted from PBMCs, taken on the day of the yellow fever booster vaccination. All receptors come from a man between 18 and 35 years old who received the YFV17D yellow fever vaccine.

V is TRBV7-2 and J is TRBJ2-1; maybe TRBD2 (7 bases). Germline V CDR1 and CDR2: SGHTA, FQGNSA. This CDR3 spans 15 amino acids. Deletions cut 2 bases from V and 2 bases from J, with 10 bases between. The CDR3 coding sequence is TGTGCCAGCAGCTTACTAGGGGGGGCCTACAATGAGCAGTTCTTC. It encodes CASSLLGGAYNEQFF.

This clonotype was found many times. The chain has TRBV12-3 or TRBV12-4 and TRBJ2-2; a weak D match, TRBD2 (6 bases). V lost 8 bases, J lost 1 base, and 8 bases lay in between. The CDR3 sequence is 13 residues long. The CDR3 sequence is CASGRMNTGELFF. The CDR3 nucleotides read TGTGCCAGCGGGAGGATGAACACCGGGGAGCTGTTTTTT.

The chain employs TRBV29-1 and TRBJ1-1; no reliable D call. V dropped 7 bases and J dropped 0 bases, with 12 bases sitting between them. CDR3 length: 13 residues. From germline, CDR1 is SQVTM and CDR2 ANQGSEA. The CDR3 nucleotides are TGCAGCGGGATCGGGCAGATGAACACTGAAGCTTTCTTT. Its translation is CSGIGQMNTEAFF.

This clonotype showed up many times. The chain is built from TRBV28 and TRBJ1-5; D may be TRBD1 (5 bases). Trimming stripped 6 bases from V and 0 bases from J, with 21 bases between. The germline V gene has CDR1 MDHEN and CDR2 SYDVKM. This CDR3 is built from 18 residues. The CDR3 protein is CASRSEGPTSYSNQPQHF. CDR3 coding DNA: TGTGCCAGCAGATCCGAGGGACCGACCTCTTATAGCAATCAGCCCCAGCATTTT.

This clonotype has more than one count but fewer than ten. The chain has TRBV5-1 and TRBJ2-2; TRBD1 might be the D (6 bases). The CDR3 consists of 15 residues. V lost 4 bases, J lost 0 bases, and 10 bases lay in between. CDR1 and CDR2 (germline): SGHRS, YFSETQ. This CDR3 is CASSTTGANTGELFF. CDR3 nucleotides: TGCGCCAGCAGCACGACAGGAGCGAACACCGGGGAGCTGTTTTTT.

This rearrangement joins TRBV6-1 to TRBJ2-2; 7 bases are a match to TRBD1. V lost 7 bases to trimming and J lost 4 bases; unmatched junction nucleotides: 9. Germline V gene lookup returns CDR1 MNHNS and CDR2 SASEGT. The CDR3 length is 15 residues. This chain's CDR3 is CASITGAPGTGELFF. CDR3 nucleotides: TGTGCCAGCATCACAGGGGCCCCGGGCACCGGGGAGCTGTTTTTT.

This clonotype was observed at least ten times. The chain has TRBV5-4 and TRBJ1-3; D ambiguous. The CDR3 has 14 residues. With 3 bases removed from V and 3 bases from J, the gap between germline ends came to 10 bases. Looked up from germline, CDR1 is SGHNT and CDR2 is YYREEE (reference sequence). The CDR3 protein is CASSSRTDGNTIYF. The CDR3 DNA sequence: TGTGCCAGCAGCTCAAGGACCGATGGAAACACCATATATTTT.

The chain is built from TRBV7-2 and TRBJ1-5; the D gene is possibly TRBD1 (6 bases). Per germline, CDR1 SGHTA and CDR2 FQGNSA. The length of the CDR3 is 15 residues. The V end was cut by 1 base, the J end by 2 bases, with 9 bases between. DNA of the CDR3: TGTGCCAGCAGCTTAGTGGACAGTCGCAATCAGCCCCAGCATTTT. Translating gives CASSLVDSRNQPQHF.

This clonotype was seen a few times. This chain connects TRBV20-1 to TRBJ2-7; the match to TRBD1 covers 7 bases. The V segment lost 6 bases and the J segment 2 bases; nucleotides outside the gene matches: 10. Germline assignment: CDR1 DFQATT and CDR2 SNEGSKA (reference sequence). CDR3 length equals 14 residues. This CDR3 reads CSASKTGDPYEQYV. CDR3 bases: TGCAGTGCATCTAAAACAGGGGACCCCTACGAGCAGTACGTC.

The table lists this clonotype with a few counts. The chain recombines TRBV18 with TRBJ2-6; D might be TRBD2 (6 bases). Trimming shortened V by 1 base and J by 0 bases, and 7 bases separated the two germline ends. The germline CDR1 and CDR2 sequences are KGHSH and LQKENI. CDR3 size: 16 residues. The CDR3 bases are TGTGCCAGCTCACCACGGGGGGACTCTGGGGCCAACGTCCTGACTTTC. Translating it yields CASSPRGDSGANVLTF.